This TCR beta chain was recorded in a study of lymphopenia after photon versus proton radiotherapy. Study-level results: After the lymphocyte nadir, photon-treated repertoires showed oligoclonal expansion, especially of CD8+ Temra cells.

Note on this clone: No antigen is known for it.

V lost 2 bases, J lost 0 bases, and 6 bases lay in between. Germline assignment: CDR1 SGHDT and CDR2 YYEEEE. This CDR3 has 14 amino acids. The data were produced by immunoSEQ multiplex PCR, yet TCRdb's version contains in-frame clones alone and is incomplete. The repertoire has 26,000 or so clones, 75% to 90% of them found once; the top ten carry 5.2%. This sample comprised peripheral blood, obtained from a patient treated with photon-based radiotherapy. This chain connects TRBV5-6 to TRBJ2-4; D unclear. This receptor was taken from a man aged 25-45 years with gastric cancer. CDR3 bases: TGTGCCAGCAGCTTAAGTATAGCCAAAAACATTCAGTACTTC. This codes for CASSLSIAKNIQYF.